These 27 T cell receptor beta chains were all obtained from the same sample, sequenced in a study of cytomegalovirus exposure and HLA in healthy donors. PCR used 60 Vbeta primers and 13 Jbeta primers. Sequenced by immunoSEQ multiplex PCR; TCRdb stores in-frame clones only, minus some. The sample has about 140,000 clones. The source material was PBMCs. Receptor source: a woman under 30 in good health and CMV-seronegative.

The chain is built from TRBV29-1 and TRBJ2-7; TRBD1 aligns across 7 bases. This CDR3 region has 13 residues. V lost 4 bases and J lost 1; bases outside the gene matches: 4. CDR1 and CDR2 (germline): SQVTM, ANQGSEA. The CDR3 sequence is CSVGGDSSYEQYF. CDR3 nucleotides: TGCAGCGTTGGTGGGGACAGTTCCTACGAGCAGTACTTC.

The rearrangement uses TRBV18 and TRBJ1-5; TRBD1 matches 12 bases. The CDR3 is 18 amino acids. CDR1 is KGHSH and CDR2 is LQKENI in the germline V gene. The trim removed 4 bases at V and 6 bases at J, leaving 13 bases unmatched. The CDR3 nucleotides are TGTGCCAGCTCACTATCCCCCCCCCGGGACAGGGGGCTTCAGCCCCAGCATTTT. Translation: CASSLSPPRDRGLQPQHF.

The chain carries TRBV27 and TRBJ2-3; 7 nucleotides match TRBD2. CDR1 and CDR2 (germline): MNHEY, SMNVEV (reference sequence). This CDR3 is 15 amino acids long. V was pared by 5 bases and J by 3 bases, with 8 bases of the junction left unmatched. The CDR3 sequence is CASSASGSRTDTQYF. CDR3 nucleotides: TGTGCCAGCAGTGCTAGCGGATCCCGAACAGATACGCAGTATTTT.

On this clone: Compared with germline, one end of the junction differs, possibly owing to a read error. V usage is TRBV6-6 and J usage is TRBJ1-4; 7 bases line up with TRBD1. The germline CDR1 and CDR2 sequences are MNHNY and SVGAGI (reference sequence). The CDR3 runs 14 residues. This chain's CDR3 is CANSPRQGGEKLFF. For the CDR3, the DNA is TGTGCCAACAGTCCTCGACAGGGAGGAGAAAAACTGTTTTTT.

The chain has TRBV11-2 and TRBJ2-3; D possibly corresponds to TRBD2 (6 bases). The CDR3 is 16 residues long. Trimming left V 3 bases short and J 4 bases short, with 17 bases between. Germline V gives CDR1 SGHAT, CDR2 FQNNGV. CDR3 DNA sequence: TGTGCCAGCAGCTTTTATAGGGGAGCGGGCGCAGATACGCAGTATTTT. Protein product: CASSFYRGAGADTQYF. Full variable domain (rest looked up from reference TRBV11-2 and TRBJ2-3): EAGVAQSPRYKIIEKRQSVAFWCNPISGHATLYWYQQILGQGPKLLIQFQNNGVVDDSQLPKDRFSAERLKGVDSTLKIQPAKLEDSAVYLCASSFYRGAGADTQYFGPGTRLTVL.

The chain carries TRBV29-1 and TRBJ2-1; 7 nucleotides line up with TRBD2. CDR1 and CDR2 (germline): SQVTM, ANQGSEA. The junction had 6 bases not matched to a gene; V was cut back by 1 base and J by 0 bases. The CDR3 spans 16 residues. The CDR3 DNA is TGCAGCGTTGAAGGCCCAGCGGGGAGCTCCTACAATGAGCAGTTCTTC. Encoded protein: CSVEGPAGSSYNEQFF.

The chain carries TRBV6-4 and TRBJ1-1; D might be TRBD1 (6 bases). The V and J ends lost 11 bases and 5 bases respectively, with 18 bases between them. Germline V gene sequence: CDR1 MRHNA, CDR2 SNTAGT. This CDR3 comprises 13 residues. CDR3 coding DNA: TGTGCCGCAGCGAAGGGGGAAGGAACTGAAGCTTTCTTT. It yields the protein CAAAKGEGTEAFF.

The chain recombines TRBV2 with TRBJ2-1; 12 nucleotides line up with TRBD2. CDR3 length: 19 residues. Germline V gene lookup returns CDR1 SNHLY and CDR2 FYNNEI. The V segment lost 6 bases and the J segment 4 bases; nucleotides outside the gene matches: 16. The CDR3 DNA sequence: TGTGCCAGCAGGGTTCCATCCTCGCTAGCGGGAGGGGATTACAATGAGCAGTTCTTC. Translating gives CASRVPSSLAGGDYNEQFF. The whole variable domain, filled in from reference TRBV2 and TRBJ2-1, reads EPEVTQTPSHQVTQMGQEVILRCVPISNHLYFYWYRQILGQKVEFLVSFYNNEISEKSEIFDDQFSVERPDGSNFTLKIRSTKLEDSAMYFCASRVPSSLAGGDYNEQFFGPGTRLTVL.

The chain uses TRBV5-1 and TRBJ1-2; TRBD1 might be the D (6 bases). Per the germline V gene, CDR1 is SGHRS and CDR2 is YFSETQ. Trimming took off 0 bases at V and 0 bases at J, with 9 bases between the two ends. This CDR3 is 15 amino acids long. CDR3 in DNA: TGCGCCAGCAGCTTGGTAGGGGGAGCTAACTATGGCTACACCTTC. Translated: CASSLVGGANYGYTF.

The CDR3 DNA follows: TGTGCCAGCAGCTTTACTAGCGGATATAGCACAGATACGCAGTATTTT. Residues: CASSFTSGYSTDTQYF. This chain joins TRBV5-4 and TRBJ2-3; 8 bases are shared with TRBD2. Trimming removed 2 bases from V and 0 bases from J; junction bases left unmatched: 5. Germline-derived CDR1 and CDR2 are SGHNT and YYREEE (reference sequence). CDR3 size: 16 residues.

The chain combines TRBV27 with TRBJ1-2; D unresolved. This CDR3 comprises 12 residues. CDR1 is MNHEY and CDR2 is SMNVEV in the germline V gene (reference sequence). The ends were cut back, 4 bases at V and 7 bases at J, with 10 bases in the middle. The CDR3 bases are TGTGCCAGCAGTTCCTCAGGTTCTGGCTACACCTTC. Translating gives CASSSSGSGYTF.

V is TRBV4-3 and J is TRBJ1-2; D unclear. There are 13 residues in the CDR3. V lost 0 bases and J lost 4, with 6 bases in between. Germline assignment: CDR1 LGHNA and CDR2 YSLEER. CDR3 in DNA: TGCGCCAGCAGCCAAGAACGCGGCTATGGCTACACCTTC. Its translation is CASSQERGYGYTF.

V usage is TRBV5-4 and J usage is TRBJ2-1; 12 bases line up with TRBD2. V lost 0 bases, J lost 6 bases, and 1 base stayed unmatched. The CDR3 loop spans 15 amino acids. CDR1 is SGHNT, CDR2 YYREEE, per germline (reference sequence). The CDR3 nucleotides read TGTGCCAGCAGCTTGGGACTAGCGGGAGTCAATGAGCAGTTCTTC. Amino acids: CASSLGLAGVNEQFF.

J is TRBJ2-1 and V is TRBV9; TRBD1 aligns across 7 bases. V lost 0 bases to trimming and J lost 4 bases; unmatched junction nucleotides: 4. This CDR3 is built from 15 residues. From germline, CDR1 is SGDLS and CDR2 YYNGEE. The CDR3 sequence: CASSVGTGQYNEQFF. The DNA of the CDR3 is TGTGCCAGCAGCGTAGGGACAGGACAGTACAATGAGCAGTTCTTC.

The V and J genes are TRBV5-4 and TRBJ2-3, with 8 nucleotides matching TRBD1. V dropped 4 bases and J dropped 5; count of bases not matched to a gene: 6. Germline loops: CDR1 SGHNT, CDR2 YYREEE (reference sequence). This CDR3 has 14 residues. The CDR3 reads CASSRTGFGDTQYF. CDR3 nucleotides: TGTGCCAGCAGCAGGACAGGGTTTGGAGATACGCAGTATTTT.

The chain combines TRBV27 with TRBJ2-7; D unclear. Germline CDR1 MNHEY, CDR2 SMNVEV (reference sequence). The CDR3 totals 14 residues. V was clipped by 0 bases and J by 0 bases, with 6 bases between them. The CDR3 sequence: CASSLSIGSYEQYF. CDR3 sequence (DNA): TGTGCCAGCAGTTTATCAATCGGCTCCTACGAGCAGTACTTC.

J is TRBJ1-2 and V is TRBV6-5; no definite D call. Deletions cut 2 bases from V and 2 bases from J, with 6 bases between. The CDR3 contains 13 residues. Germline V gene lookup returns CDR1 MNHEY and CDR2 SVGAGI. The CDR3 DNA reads TGTGCCAGCAGTTACGACTTAAACTATGGCTACACCTTC. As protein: CASSYDLNYGYTF.

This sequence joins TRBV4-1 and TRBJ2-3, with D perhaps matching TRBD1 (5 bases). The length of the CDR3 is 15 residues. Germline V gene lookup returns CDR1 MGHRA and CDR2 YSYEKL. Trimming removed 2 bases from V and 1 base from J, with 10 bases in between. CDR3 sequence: CASSQQDSRTDTQYF. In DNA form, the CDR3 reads TGCGCCAGCAGCCAACAAGACAGCCGCACAGATACGCAGTATTTT.

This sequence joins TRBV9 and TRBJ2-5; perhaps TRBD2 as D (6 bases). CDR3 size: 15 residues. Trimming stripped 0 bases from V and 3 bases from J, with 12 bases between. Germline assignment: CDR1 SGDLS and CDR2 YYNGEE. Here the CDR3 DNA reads TGTGCCAGCAGCGTAGGGGTAGCGGCAGAAGAGACCCAGTACTTC. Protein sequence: CASSVGVAAEETQYF.

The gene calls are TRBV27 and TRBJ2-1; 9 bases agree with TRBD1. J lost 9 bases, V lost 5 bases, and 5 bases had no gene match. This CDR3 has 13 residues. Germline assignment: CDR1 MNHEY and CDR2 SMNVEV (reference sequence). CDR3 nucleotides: TGTGCCAGCAGTCACGGGACAGGGATTGAGCAGTTCTTC. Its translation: CASSHGTGIEQFF.

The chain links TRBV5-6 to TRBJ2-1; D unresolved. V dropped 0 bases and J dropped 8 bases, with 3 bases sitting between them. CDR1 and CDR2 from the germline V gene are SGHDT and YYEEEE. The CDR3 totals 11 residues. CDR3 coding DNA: TGTGCCAGCAGCTTGGAGCATGAGCAGTTCTTC. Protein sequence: CASSLEHEQFF.

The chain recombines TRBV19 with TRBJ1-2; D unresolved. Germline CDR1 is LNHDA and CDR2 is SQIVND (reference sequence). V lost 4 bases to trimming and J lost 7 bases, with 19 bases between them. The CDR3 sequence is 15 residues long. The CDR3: CASSTSRDNWGGYTF. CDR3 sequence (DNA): TGTGCCAGTAGTACCTCGAGGGATAATTGGGGTGGCTACACCTTC.

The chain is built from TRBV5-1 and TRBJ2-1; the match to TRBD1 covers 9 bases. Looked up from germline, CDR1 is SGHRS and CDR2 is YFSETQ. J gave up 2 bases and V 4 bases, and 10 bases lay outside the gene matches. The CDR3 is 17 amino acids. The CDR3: CASSIDTGGAAYNEQFF. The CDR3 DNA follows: TGCGCCAGCAGCATTGATACAGGGGGCGCCGCCTACAATGAGCAGTTCTTC.

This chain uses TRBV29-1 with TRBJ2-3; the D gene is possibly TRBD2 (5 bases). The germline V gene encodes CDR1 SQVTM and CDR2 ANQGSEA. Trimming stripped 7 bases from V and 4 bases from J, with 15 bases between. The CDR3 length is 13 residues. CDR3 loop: CSGQLGAADTQYF. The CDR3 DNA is TGCAGCGGCCAACTAGGTGCTGCAGATACGCAGTATTTT.

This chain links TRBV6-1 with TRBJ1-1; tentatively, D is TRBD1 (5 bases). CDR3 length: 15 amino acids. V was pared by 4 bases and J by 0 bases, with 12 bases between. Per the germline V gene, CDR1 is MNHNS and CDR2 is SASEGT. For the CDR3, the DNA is TGTGCCAGCAGTGTCGGGGGTTGGGTGAACACTGAAGCTTTCTTT. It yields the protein CASSVGGWVNTEAFF.

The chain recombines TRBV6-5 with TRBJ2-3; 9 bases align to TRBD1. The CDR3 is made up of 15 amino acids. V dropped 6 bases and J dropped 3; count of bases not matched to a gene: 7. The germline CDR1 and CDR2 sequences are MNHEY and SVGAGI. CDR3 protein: CASSVQGAGTDTQYF. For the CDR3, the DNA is TGTGCCAGCAGCGTACAGGGGGCTGGGACAGATACGCAGTATTTT.

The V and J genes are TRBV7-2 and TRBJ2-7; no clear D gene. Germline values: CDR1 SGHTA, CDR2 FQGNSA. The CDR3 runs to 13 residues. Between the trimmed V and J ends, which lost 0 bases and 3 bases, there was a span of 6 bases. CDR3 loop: CASSLARIYEQYF. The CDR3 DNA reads TGTGCCAGCAGCTTAGCGCGGATCTACGAGCAGTACTTC. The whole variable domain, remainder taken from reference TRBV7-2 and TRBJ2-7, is GAGVSQSPSNKVTEKGKDVELRCDPISGHTALYWYRQSLGQGLEFLIYFQGNSAPDKSGLPSDRFSAERTGGSVSTLTIQRTQQEDSAVYLCASSLARIYEQYFGPGTRLTVT.